These 4 T cell receptor beta chains originate from one sample sequenced in a study of T cell repertoires in ileal Crohn's disease (dated by TCRdb to about 2019). Libraries were prepared through the immunoSEQ multiplex PCR assay. TCRdb mirrors the immuneACCESS table, restricted to in-frame sequences. Some clones are absent from its copies; in checked studies, under half trace to an unresolved V gene, and the reason for the others is unknown. The sample table records about 5,600 clones; approximately 85% of these occur just once. The leading ten clones occupy 9% to 10% of the sample. The sequenced sample was ileal tissue. The origin of the receptors is an adult with Crohn's disease.

CDR3 loop: CASSEKGRGADTQYF. CDR3 nucleotide sequence: TGCGCCAGCAGTGAGAAGGGCAGGGGGGCAGATACGCAGTATTTT. This rearrangement joins TRBV10-2 to TRBJ2-3; perhaps TRBD1 as D (7 bases). Trimming removed 2 bases at V and 4 bases at J, with 13 bases between. The CDR3 spans 15 residues. CDR1 and CDR2 from the germline V gene are WSHSY and SAAADI.

This sequence joins TRBV18 and TRBJ2-7; TRBD1 aligns across 10 bases. Per the germline V gene, CDR1 is KGHSH and CDR2 is LQKENI. The CDR3 totals 14 residues. The trim removed 4 bases at V and 3 bases at J, leaving 3 bases unmatched. The CDR3 loop reads CASSQGTGDYEQYF. The CDR3 bases are TGTGCCAGCTCACAAGGGACAGGGGACTACGAGCAGTACTTC.

The gene calls are TRBV13 and TRBJ2-3; no firm D call. V was pared by 3 bases and J by 2 bases, with 21 bases between. CDR1 and CDR2 (germline): PRHDT, FYEKMQ (reference sequence). This CDR3 has 18 residues. In DNA, the CDR3 is TGTGCCAGCAGCTTTTTCCAGGCTAAGAAGAAGGACACAGATACGCAGTATTTT. This encodes CASSFFQAKKKDTDTQYF.

As regards this clone: The germline gene is not matched at one end of the junction; a read error may be the cause. This chain uses TRBV28 with TRBJ2-7; the D is unclear. Germline V gives CDR1 MDHEN, CDR2 SYDVKM. There are 15 residues in the CDR3. The CDR3 here is CASSAGDRLSDEQYF. DNA for the CDR3: TGTGCCAGCAGTGCAGGCGACCGGCTCTCCGACGAGCAGTACTTC. Filled out from reference TRBV28 and TRBJ2-7, the complete variable domain reads DVKVTQSSRYLVKRTGEKVFLECVQDMDHENMFWYRQDPGLGLRLIYFSYDVKMKEKGDIPEGYSVSREKKERFSLILESASTNQTSMYLCASSAGDRLSDEQYFGPGTRLTVT.